This TCR beta chain was profiled in a study of radiation and T cells in renal cell carcinoma (dated by TCRdb to 2020 to 2022). For context, the study as a whole: Samples were obtained from a clinical trial, in which 15 Gy stereotactic body radiation therapy was delivered to primary renal cell carcinomas and nephrectomy was performed 4 weeks later. TCR beta sequencing covered 50 or so samples in total, comprising around 26 tumors and 27 peripheral blood samples. A total of about 4 million unique CDR3 nucleotide sequences, encoding more than 2 million unique CDR3 amino acid sequences, were found across all 50 or so samples. The full study reports these points: Top tumor clonotypes rose in blood from baseline to 2 weeks post-radiation, then contracted by 4 weeks, suggesting transient expansion of tumor-resident clones. Because pretreatment tumor biopsies were not available, the baseline intratumoral presence of clonotypes could not be determined. Blood repertoire dynamics were not followed beyond 4 weeks after treatment. The single-armed trial design could not address effects of radiation dose or scheduling on the TCR repertoire.

Spanning cysteine to phenylalanine, the CDR3 consists of 15 amino acids. The retained sequence is limited to the CDR3, 45 bases, with the frame set at the first base. The germline V gene (reference sequence) specifies LNHNV as CDR1 and YYDKDF as CDR2. The germline ends are 13 bases apart after V is trimmed by 1 base and J by 3 bases. On this clone itself: Its antigen target is currently unknown. It has no much larger one-base neighbor in the sample; base qualities were not kept.

The time point label here, explained by the study, means: blood 2 weeks post-SBRT. Read against the paper, the sample's treatment or condition label means: 15 Gy SBRT to primary tumor, nephrectomy 4 weeks later. Serial peripheral blood from radiation-treated patients was sampled at baseline, 2 weeks and 4 weeks after SBRT to track tumor-enriched clonotypes. Renal cell carcinoma with clear cell pathology was present in all patients. Genomic DNA for TCR sequencing was prepared using the QIAamp DNA Blood Mini Kit (Qiagen). The analyses included just those samples that passed every quality control check. The immunoSEQ kit was used, according to the manufacturer's recommendations, to generate TCR beta libraries from genomic DNA. For library preparation, a first multiplex PCR was performed with proprietary primers, followed by a second PCR in which unique barcodes were added, and bead cleanups were performed after each round. A kit-provided positive control reaction and a negative control reaction were included in every sample batch. The final libraries were assessed on an Agilent 4200 TapeStation D1000 ScreenTape, pooled by volume, and quantified by qPCR. An Illumina NextSeq500 fitted with a MidOutput 150-cycle cartridge performed the sequencing, running 156 Read1 cycles and 15 Index1 cycles with the kit's custom primers. The pooled library was loaded at approximately 1 pM, with a roughly 19% PhiX control spiked in. The authors processed their data as follows. Vendor-processed data were analyzed in R, with a clonotype defined as all T cells sharing the same CDR3 nucleotide sequence. In the clone abundance analyses, frequencies were normalized to the 10,000 most abundant clones in each sample. Before analysis, public T cell clones were removed, and these numbered fewer than six per sample on average. Tumor-enriched clonotypes and baseline blood-enriched clonotypes were defined as those with an abundance difference of at least 32-fold between compartments. A beta-binomial differential abundance model was applied to find clonotypes that expanded or contracted between blood time points. Similarity between tumor and blood repertoires was quantified using the Baroni-Urbani and Buser coefficient, and groups were compared with two-tailed Wilcoxon tests in R. In TCRdb, the immuneACCESS table is reduced to in-frame sequences with V and J assigned. These tables do not hold every clone; where another copy was compared, an unresolved V gene accounts for under half, and the others remain unexplained. The V and J calls and clone size come from that table; D and trimming were worked out from the DNA. The sample includes approximately 79,000 clones, with about four fifths observed a single time. The ten largest clonotypes hold under 6.5% of the sample.

Recombination linked TRBV15 to TRBJ2-7; there is no confident call for the D gene. The TCR originated in a man between 60 and 70 years old with renal cell carcinoma. The sample here was blood, taken from a patient whose treatment included radiotherapy and nephrectomy. The nucleotide sequence reads TGTGCCACCAGCAGAGGGGAATTAAGGAGCTACGAGCAGTACTTC. Its protein product is CATSRGELRSYEQYF. Extended through the reference TRBV15 and TRBJ2-7 proteins, this CDR3 yields the full variable domain: DAMVIQNPRYQVTQFGKPVTLSCSQTLNHNVMYWYQQKSSQAPKLLFHYYDKDFNNEADTPDNFQSRRPNTSFCFLDIRSPGLGDTAMYLCATSRGELRSYEQYFGPGTRLTVT.